One and the same sample provided the 15 T cell receptor beta chains below, sequenced in a study of early T cells in non-severe SARS-CoV-2 infection. MiXCR, applied by TCRdb to the 5' RACE reads, yields one record per CDR3 protein. This sample has 75,000 to 90,000 distinct CDR3 sequences, with approximately 6% found just once. The material sequenced was whole blood. These receptors were collected from an adult who was a healthcare worker with PCR-confirmed SARS-CoV-2 infection or an uninfected control (not recorded which).

This clonotype was seen many times. The chain couples TRBV7-9 to TRBJ1-2; D unresolved. V was pared by 5 bases and J by 6 bases, with 16 bases between. The CDR3 is 14 residues long. CDR1 and CDR2 (germline): SEHNR, FQNEAQ (reference sequence). In DNA form, the CDR3 reads TGTGCCAGCAGCCCCGCCGCCGGGTTGCATGGCTACACCTTC. Protein: CASSPAAGLHGYTF.

This clonotype was seen repeatedly, ten times or more. The chain couples TRBV4-3 to TRBJ2-3, with TRBD2 matching 15 bases. Losses at the gene ends were 3 bases for V and 2 bases for J; bases not matched to a gene: 3. CDR3 length: 17 residues. Germline CDR1 reads LGHNA; CDR2 reads YSLEER. The CDR3 coding sequence is TGCGCCAGCAGCCAGGGACTAGCGGGAGGCCCCACAGATACGCAGTATTTT. Protein product: CASSQGLAGGPTDTQYF.

This clonotype was detected many times. The V gene is TRBV4-1, the J gene TRBJ2-7; TRBD1 aligns across 7 bases. Germline loops: CDR1 MGHRA, CDR2 YSYEKL. The J segment lost 2 bases and the V segment lost 1 base, leaving 2 bases of the junction unmatched. The CDR3 consists of 14 residues. This CDR3 is CASSQGTGTYEQYF. Here the CDR3 DNA reads TGCGCCAGCAGCCAAGGGACAGGTACCTACGAGCAGTACTTC.

In this sample, this clonotype turned up a few times. The rearrangement links TRBV10-3 to TRBJ2-2; TRBD1 matches at 9 bases. CDR1 ENHRY and CDR2 SYGVKD come from the germline V gene. V was clipped by 8 bases and J by 7 bases; unmatched bases: 11. This CDR3 is 15 amino acids long. In DNA, the CDR3 is TGTGCCATCGCCCCGGGGACAGGGTGGATCGGGGAGCTGTTTTTT. Translated, it gives CAIAPGTGWIGELFF.

This chain links TRBV7-6 with TRBJ1-4; the D gene is possibly TRBD1 (5 bases). Trimming stripped 4 bases from V and 8 bases from J, with 17 bases between. Germline values: CDR1 SGHVS, CDR2 FNYEAQ. The CDR3 totals 15 residues. The CDR3 bases are TGTGCCAGCAGCTCGGAGACGGGGCATGGGGAAAAACTGTTTTTT. This gives the protein CASSSETGHGEKLFF.

This clonotype has ten or more counts. V is TRBV5-1 and J is TRBJ2-6, with D possibly TRBD1 on 5 matching bases. Germline V gene sequence: CDR1 SGHRS, CDR2 YFSETQ. V was shortened by 0 bases and J by 1 base, with 5 bases between the two germline ends. This CDR3 region has 15 residues. CDR3 coding DNA: TGCGCCAGCAGCTTGGACAGGTCTGGGGCCAACGTCCTGACTTTC. Protein sequence: CASSLDRSGANVLTF.

This chain joins TRBV20-1 and TRBJ2-3, with no clear D. Germline V lookup: CDR1 DFQATT, CDR2 SNEGSKA (reference sequence). The CDR3 spans 14 residues. The CDR3 reads CSRTGPSGTDTQYF. CDR3 nucleotide sequence: TGCAGCCGAACTGGACCTTCCGGCACAGATACGCAGTATTTT.

This clonotype was recorded many times. This chain connects TRBV11-2 to TRBJ2-3; no firm D call. This CDR3 spans 16 amino acids. Germline CDR1 SGHAT, CDR2 FQNNGV. V lost 5 bases to trimming and J lost 0 bases, with 15 bases between them. CDR3 protein: CASSRTTGKSTDTQYF. Here the CDR3 DNA reads TGTGCCAGCAGCCGCACGACTGGGAAAAGCACAGATACGCAGTATTTT. Complete variable domain (other parts from reference TRBV11-2 and TRBJ2-3): EAGVAQSPRYKIIEKRQSVAFWCNPISGHATLYWYQQILGQGPKLLIQFQNNGVVDDSQLPKDRFSAERLKGVDSTLKIQPAKLEDSAVYLCASSRTTGKSTDTQYFGPGTRLTVL.

J is TRBJ2-1 and V is TRBV29-1; no definite D call. Germline V gene data show CDR1 as SQVTM and CDR2 as ANQGSEA. V lost 4 bases and J lost 7, with 14 bases in between. CDR3 length: 13 amino acids. For the CDR3, the DNA is TGCAGCGTTGTTAAACGTGCGGAGAATGAGCAGTTCTTC. Protein sequence: CSVVKRAENEQFF.

This clonotype was counted ten times or more. The chain links TRBV30 to TRBJ1-3; TRBD1 agrees at 7 bases. V dropped 7 bases and J dropped 3; count of bases not matched to a gene: 6. The CDR3 contains 13 residues. The germline V gene encodes CDR1 GTSNPN and CDR2 SVGIG (reference sequence). The CDR3: CASKRGLGNTIYF. In DNA, the CDR3 is TGTGCCTCAAAGAGGGGGCTTGGAAACACCATATATTTT.

The chain joins TRBV6-1 to TRBJ2-7; a possible D gene is TRBD1 (6 bases). The CDR3 has 14 amino acids. CDR1 is MNHNS and CDR2 is SASEGT in the germline V gene. The germline V and J ends were trimmed by 9 bases and 0 bases, with 15 bases remaining between them. CDR3 sequence: CASIGQGSSYEQYF. The CDR3 bases are TGTGCCAGTATAGGGCAGGGGAGCTCCTACGAGCAGTACTTC.

This clonotype was observed a handful of times. The CDR3: CASSYLPLSSYEQYF. For the CDR3, the DNA is TGTGCCAGCAGTTACCTCCCTCTTTCCTCCTACGAGCAGTACTTC. This sequence joins TRBV6-1 and TRBJ2-7; D is ambiguous. Trimming left V 5 bases short and J 0 bases short, with 14 bases between. The CDR3 sequence is 15 residues long. The germline V gene has CDR1 MNHNS and CDR2 SASEGT.

This clonotype was counted at least ten times. The V and J genes are TRBV2 and TRBJ1-6; weak D call: TRBD1 (6 bases). This CDR3 has 16 amino acids. Trimming cost V 6 bases and J 9 bases, with 21 bases left between them. The germline V gene encodes CDR1 SNHLY and CDR2 FYNNEI. The CDR3 is CASSRGQGSRGSPLHF. The CDR3, as DNA: TGTGCCAGCAGCCGGGGGCAGGGGAGTAGAGGTTCACCCCTCCACTTT.

In this sample, this clonotype turned up many times. The V call is TRBV29-1, the J call TRBJ1-1; D gene ambiguous. V lost 0 bases, J lost 11 bases, and 16 bases lay in between. The CDR3 is 13 amino acids. CDR1 is SQVTM and CDR2 is ANQGSEA in the germline V gene. CDR3 DNA: TGCAGCGTTGAAGATCCGGGTCTGGGTATGGCTTTCTTT. Protein: CSVEDPGLGMAFF. Variable domain in full (rest from reference TRBV29-1 and TRBJ1-1): SAVISQKPSRDICQRGTSLTIQCQVDSQVTMMFWYRQQPGQSLTLIATANQGSEATYESGFVIDKFPISRPNLTFSTLTVSNMSPEDSSIYLCSVEDPGLGMAFFGQGTRLTVV.

The CDR3 nucleotides are TGTGCCAGCAGCGATACAGGGCGTACAGATACGCAGTATTTT. Translating it yields CASSDTGRTDTQYF. The chain uses TRBV25-1 and TRBJ2-3; D perhaps matches TRBD1 (6 bases). CDR1 is MGHDK, CDR2 SYGVNS, per germline. The CDR3 has 14 residues. V dropped 6 bases and J dropped 3 bases, with 13 bases sitting between them.